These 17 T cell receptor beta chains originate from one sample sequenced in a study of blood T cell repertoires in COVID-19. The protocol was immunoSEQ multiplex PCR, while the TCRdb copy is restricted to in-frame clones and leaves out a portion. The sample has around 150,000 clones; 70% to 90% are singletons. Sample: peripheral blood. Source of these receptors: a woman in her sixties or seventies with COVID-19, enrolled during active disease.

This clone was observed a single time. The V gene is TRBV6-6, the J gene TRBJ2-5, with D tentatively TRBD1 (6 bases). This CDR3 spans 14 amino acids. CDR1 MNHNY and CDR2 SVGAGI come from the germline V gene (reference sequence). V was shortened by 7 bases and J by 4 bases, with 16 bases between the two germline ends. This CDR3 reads CASKPQGPRETQYF. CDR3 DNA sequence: TGTGCCAGCAAACCACAGGGACCCCGAGAGACCCAGTACTTC.

CDR3 in DNA: TGTGCCAGCAGCACCAGGGAAGCCAAAAACATTCAGTACTTC. It yields the protein CASSTREAKNIQYF. The chain combines TRBV6-5 with TRBJ2-4; tentatively, D is TRBD1 (5 bases). The CDR3 is made up of 14 amino acids. Trimming cost V 6 bases and J 0 bases, with 9 bases left between them. Germline values: CDR1 MNHEY, CDR2 SVGAGI.

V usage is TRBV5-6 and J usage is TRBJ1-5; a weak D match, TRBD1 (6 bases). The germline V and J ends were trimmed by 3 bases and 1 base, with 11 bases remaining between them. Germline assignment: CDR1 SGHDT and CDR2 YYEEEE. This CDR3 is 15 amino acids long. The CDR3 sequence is CASSWGGQSNQPQHF. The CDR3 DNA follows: TGTGCCAGCAGCTGGGGGGGGCAGAGCAATCAGCCCCAGCATTTT.

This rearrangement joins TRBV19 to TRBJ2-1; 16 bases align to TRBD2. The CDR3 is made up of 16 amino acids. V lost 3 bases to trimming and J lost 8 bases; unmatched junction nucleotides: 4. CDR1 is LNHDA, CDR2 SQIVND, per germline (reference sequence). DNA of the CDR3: TGTGCCAGTAGTATCGGAGGGACTAGCGGGAGGGATGAGCAGTTCTTC. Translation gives CASSIGGTSGRDEQFF.

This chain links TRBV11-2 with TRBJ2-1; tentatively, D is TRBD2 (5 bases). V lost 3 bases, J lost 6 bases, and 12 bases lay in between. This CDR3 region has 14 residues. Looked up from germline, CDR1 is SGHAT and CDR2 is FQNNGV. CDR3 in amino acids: CASSFTSRSNEQFF. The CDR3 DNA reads TGTGCCAGCAGCTTTACTAGTAGAAGCAATGAGCAGTTCTTC.

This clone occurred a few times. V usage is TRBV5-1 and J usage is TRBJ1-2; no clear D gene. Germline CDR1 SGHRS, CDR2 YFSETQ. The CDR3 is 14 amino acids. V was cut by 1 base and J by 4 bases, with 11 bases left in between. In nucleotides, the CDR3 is TGCGCCAGCAGCTTGATCGGTCCAACCTATGGCTACACCTTC. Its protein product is CASSLIGPTYGYTF. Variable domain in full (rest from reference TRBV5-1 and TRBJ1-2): KAGVTQTPRYLIKTRGQQVTLSCSPISGHRSVSWYQQTPGQGLQFLFEYFSETQRNKGNFPGRFSGRQFSNSRSEMNVSTLELGDSALYLCASSLIGPTYGYTFGSGTRLTVV.

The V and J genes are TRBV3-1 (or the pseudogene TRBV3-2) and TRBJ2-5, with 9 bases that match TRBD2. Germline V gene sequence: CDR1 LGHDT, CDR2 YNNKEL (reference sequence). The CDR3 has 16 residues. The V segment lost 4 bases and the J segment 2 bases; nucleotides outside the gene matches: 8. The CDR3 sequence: CASSLARLAGQETQYF. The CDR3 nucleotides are TGTGCCAGCAGCCTCGCGAGGCTAGCGGGACAAGAGACCCAGTACTTC.

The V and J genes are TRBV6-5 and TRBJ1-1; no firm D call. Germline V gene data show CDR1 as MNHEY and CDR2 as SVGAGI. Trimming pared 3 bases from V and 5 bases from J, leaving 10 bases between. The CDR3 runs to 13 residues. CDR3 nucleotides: TGTGCCAGCAGTTATTTTAGCGGGACTGAAGCTTTCTTT. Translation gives CASSYFSGTEAFF.

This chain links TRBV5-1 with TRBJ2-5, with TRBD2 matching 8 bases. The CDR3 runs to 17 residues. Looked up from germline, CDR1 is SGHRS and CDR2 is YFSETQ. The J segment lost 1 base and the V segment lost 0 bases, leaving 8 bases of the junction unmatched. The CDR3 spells CASSLEASGSFQETQYF. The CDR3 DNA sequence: TGCGCCAGCAGCTTGGAGGCTAGCGGGTCCTTCCAAGAGACCCAGTACTTC.

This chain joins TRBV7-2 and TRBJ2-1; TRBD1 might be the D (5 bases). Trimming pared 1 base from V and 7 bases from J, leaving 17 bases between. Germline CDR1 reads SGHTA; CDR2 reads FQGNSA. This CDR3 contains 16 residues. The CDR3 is CASSLGGTSWDNEQFF. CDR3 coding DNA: TGTGCCAGCAGCTTAGGGGGCACCTCCTGGGATAATGAGCAGTTCTTC.

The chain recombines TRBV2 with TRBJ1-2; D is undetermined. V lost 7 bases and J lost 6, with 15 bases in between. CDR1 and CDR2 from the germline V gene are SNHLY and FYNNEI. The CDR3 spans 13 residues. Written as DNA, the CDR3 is TGTGCCAGCATATTTGATTGGAGGGATGGCTACACCTTC. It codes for CASIFDWRDGYTF.

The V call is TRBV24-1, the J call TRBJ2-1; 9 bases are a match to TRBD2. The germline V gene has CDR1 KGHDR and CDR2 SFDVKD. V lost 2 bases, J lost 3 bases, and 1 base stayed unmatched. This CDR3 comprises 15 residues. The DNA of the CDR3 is TGTGCCACCAGTGATTCGCGGGGGGGCTACAATGAGCAGTTCTTC. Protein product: CATSDSRGGYNEQFF.

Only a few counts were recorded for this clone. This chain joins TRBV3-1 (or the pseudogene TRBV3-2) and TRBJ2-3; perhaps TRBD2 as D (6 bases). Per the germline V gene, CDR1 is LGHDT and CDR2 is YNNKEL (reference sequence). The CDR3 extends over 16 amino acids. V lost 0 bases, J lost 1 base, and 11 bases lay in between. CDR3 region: CASSQDLASGTDTQYF. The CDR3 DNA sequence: TGTGCCAGCAGCCAAGATCTCGCTAGCGGCACAGATACGCAGTATTTT.

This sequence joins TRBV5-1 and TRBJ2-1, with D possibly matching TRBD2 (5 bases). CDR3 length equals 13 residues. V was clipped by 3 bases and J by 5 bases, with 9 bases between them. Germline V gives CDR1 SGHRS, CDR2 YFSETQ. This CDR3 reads CASSWVGNNEQFF. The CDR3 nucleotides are TGCGCCAGCAGCTGGGTCGGGAACAATGAGCAGTTCTTC.

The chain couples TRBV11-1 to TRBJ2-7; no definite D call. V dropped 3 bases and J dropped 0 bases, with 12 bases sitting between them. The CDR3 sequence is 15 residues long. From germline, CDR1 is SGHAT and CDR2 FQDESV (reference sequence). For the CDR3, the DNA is TGTGCCAGCAGCTTTAAACAGCCAACCTCCTACGAGCAGTACTTC. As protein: CASSFKQPTSYEQYF.

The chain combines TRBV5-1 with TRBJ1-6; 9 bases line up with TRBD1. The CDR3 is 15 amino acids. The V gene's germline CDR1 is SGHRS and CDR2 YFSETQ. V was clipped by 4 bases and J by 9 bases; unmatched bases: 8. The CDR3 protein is CASSRRTGVTSPLHF. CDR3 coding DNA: TGCGCCAGCAGCAGACGGACAGGGGTTACTTCACCCCTCCACTTT.

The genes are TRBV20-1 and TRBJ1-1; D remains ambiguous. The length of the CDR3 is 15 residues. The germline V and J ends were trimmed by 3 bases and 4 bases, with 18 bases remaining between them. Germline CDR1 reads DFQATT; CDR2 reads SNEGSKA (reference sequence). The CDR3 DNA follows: TGCAGTGCTAGTGGGGATGGGTGGAGGGTCACTGAAGCTTTCTTT. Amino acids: CSASGDGWRVTEAFF.